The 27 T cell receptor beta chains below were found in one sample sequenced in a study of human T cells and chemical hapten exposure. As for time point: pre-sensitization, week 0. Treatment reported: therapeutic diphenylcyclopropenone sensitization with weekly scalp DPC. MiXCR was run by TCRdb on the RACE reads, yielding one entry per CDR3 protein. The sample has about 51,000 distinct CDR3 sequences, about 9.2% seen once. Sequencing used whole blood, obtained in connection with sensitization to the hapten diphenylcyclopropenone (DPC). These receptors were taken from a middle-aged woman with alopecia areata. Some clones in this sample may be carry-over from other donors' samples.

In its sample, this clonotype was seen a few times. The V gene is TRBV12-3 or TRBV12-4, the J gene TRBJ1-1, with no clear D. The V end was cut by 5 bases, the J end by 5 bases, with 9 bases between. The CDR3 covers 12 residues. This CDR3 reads CASSETVTEAFF. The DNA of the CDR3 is TGTGCCAGCAGTGAGACGGTTACTGAAGCTTTCTTT.

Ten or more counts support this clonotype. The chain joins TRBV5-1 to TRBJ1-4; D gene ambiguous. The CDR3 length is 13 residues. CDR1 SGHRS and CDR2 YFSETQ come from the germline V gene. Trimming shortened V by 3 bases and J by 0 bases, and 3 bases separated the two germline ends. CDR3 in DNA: TGCGCCAGCAGCTCGTCAACTAATGAAAAACTGTTTTTT. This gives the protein CASSSSTNEKLFF.

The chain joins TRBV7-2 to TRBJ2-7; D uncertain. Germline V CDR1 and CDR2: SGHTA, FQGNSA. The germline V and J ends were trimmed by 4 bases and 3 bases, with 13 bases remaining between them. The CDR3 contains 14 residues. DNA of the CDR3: TGTGCCAGCAGCTATGGGGTGCTTAACTACGAGCAGTACTTC. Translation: CASSYGVLNYEQYF.

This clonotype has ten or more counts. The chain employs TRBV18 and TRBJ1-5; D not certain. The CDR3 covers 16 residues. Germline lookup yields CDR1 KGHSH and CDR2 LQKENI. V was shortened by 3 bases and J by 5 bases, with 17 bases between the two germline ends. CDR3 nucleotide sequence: TGTGCCAGCTCACCCCCTGGGCAGGAAGGCCATCAGCCCCAGCATTTT. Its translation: CASSPPGQEGHQPQHF.

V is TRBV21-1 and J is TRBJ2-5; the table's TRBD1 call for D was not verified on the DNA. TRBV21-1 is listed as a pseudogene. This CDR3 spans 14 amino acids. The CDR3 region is CASSKGQAPETQYF. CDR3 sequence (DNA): TGTGCCAGCAGCAAGGGGCAGGCCCCAGAGACCCAGTACTTC.

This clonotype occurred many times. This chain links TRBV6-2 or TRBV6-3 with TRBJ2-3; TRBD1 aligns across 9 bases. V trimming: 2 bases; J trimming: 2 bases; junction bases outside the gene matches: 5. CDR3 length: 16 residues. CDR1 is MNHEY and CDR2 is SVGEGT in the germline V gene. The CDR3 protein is CASSYTRTGDTDTQYF. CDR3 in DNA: TGTGCCAGCAGTTACACACGGACAGGGGACACAGATACGCAGTATTTT.

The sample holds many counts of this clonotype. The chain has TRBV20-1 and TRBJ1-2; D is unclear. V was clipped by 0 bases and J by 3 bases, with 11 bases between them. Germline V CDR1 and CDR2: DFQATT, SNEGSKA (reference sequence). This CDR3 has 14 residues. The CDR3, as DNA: TGCAGTGCTAGAGATCCCGGGAACCACTATGGCTACACCTTC. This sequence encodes CSARDPGNHYGYTF.

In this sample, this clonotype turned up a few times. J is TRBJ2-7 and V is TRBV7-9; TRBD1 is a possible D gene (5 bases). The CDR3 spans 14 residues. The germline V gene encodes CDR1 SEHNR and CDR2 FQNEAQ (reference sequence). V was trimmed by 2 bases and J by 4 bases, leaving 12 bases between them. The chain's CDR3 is CASSLYGDSYEQYF. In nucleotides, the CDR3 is TGTGCCAGCAGCTTATATGGTGACAGTTACGAGCAGTACTTC.

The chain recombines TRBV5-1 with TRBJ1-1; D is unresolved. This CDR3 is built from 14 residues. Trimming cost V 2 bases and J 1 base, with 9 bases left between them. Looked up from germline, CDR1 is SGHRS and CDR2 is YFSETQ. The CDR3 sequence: CASSFRGPNTEAFF. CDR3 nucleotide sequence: TGCGCCAGCAGCTTCCGGGGTCCGAACACTGAAGCTTTCTTT.

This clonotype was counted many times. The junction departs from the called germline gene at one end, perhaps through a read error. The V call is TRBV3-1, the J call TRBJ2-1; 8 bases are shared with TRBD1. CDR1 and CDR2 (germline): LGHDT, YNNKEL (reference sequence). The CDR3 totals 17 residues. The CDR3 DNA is TGTACCAGCAGCCAAGGGAGAGACAGGGGCGTCGCGTATGAGCAGTTCTTC. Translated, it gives CTSSQGRDRGVAYEQFF.

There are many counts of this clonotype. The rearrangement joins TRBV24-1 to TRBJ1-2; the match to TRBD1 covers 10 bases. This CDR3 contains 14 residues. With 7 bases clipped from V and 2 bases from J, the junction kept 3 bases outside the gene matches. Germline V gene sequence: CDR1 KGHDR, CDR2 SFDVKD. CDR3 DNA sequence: TGTGCCACCAGCCAGGGACAGGGGAACTATGGCTACACCTTC. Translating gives CATSQGQGNYGYTF.

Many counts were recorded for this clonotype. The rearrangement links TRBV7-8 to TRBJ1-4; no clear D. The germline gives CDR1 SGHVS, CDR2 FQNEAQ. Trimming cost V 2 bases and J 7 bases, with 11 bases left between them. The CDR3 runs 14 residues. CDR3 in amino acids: CASSLLPGGEKLFF. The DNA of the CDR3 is TGTGCCAGCAGCTTACTACCTGGTGGTGAAAAACTGTTTTTT.

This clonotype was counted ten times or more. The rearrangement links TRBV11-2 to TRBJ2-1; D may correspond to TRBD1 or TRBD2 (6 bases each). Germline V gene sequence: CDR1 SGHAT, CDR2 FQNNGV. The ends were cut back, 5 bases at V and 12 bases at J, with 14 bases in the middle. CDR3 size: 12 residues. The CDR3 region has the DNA TGTGCCAGCAGCCTAGGAGGGGGAGCGCAGTTCTTC. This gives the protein CASSLGGGAQFF.

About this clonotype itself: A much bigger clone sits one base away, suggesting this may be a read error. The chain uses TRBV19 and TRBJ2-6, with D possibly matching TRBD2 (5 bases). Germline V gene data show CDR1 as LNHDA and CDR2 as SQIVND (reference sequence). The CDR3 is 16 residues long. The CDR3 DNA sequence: TGTGCCAGTAGTATTAACGAGGGCTCTGGGGACAACGTCCTGACTTTC. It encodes CASSINEGSGDNVLTF.

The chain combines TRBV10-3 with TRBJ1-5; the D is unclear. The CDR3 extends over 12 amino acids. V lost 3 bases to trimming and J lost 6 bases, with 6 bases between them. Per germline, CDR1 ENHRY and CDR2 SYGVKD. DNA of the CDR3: TGTGCCATCAGTGATGGGGTTCAGCCCCAGCATTTT. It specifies CAISDGVQPQHF.

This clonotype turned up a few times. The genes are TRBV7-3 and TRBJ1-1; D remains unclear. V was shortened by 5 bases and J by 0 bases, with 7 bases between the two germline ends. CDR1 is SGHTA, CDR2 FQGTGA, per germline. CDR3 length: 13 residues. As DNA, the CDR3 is TGTGCCAGCAGCCCAAACGTGAACACTGAAGCTTTCTTT. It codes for CASSPNVNTEAFF.

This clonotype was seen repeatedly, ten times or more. CDR3 DNA: TGTGCCACCCGGAACCCCCGCTTAAATCAGCCCCAGCATTTT. Translation: CATRNPRLNQPQHF. The rearrangement links TRBV19 to TRBJ1-5; D is unresolved. This CDR3 is 14 amino acids long. V dropped 10 bases and J dropped 4 bases, with 17 bases sitting between them. Germline values: CDR1 LNHDA, CDR2 SQIVND (reference sequence).

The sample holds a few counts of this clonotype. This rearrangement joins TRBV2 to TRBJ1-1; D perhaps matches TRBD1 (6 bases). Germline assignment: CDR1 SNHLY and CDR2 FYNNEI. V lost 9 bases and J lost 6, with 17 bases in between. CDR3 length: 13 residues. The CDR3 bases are TGTGCCAGTATACCTCAGGGGACCCCTGAAGCTTTCTTT. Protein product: CASIPQGTPEAFF. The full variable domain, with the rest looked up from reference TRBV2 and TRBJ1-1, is EPEVTQTPSHQVTQMGQEVILRCVPISNHLYFYWYRQILGQKVEFLVSFYNNEISEKSEIFDDQFSVERPDGSNFTLKIRSTKLEDSAMYFCASIPQGTPEAFFGQGTRLTVV.

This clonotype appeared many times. The CDR3 bases are TGTGCCAGCAGGGAAGGGAGAAGTCTAGCGGGTGGATCGCAGTATTTT. Encoded protein: CASREGRSLAGGSQYF. The rearrangement uses TRBV7-9 and TRBJ2-3; 8 bases line up with TRBD2. This CDR3 region has 16 residues. CDR1 SEHNR and CDR2 FQNEAQ come from the germline V gene (reference sequence). V lost 6 bases, J lost 10 bases, and 18 bases stayed unmatched.

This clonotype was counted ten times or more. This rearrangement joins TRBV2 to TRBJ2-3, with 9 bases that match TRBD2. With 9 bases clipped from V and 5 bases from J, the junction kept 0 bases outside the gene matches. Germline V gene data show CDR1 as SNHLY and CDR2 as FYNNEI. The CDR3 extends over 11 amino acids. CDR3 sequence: CARTSGDTQYF. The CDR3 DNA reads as TGTGCCAGGACTAGCGGAGATACGCAGTATTTT.

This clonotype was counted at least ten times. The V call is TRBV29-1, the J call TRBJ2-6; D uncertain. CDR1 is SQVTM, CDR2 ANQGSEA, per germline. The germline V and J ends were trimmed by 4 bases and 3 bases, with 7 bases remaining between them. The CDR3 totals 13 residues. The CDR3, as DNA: TGCAGCGTTGCAGCAGATGGGGCCAACGTCCTGACTTTC. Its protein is CSVAADGANVLTF.

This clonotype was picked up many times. The CDR3 spells CASSLKGSSSAFF. CDR3 bases: TGTGCCAGCAGCTTAAAGGGGAGTTCTTCAGCTTTCTTT. This chain uses TRBV7-8 with TRBJ1-1, with D perhaps matching TRBD1 (5 bases). With 2 bases removed from V and 10 bases from J, the gap between germline ends came to 14 bases. There are 13 residues in the CDR3. In germline, CDR1 is SGHVS, CDR2 FQNEAQ.

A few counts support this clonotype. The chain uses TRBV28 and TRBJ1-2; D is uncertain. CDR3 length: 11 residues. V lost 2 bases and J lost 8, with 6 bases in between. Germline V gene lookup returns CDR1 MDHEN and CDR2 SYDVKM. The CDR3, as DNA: TGTGCCAGCAGTTTAGGTACCGGCTACACCTTC. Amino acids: CASSLGTGYTF.

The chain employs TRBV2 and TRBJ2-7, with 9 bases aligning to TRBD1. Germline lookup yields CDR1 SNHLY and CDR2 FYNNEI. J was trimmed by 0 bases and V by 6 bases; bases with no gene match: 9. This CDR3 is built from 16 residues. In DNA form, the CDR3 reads TGTGCCAGCAGATTCGGACAGGGGCGGAGCTCCTACGAGCAGTACTTC. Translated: CASRFGQGRSSYEQYF.

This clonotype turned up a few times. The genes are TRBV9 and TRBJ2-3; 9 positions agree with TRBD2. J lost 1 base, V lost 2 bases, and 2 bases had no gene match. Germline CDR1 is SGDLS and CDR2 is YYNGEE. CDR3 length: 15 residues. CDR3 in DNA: TGTGCCAGCAGCGTCCCTAGCGGGGGCACAGATACGCAGTATTTT. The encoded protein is CASSVPSGGTDTQYF.

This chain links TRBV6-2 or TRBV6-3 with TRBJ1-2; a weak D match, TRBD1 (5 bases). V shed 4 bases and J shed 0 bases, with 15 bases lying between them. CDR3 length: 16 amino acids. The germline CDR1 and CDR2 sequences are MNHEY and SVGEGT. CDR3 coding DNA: TGTGCCAGCAGTTCTCCCCGGGACGGCCCTAACTATGGCTACACCTTC. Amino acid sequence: CASSSPRDGPNYGYTF.

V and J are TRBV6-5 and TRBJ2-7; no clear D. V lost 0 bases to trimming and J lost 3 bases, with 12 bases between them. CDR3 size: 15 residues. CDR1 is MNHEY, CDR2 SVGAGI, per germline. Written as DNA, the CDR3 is TGTGCCAGCAGTTACTCGACCTCGTTGGTCTACGAGCAGTACTTC. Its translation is CASSYSTSLVYEQYF.